These T cell receptor beta chains were read from a single sample in a study of T cells after yellow fever vaccination. MiXCR, applied by TCRdb to the 5' RACE reads, yields one record per CDR3 protein. Found here are 500,000 to 650,000 distinct CDR3 sequences, about a sixth of them singletons; the top ten hold around a sixth. The sample in question was PBMCs, obtained 4 to 5 days after the first yellow fever vaccination. The receptors were sampled from a man in his late teens or twenties who received the YFV17D yellow fever vaccine. CDR3s include the opening cysteine and the closing phenylalanine or tryptophan. The order of the fields is CDR3 DNA, CDR3 protein, V gene, J gene, clone size, D gene. A D gene is named only where the DNA matches it firmly. The size of a clone is reported for some rows only, either as once, few or many, or as a class for expanded clones.

cdr3_nt: TGTGCCAGCAGCTTTCGGGGGGGCTTAACGATCATAGCTAACTATGGCTACACCTTC; cdr3_aa: CASSFRGGLTIIANYGYTF; v_call: TRBV11-2; j_call: TRBJ1-2; clone_size: -; d_call: -
cdr3_nt: TGTGCCAGCAGCGACAGGGCCGGGGAGCTGTTTTTT; cdr3_aa: CASSDRAGELFF; v_call: TRBV7-7; j_call: TRBJ2-2; clone_size: -; d_call: TRBD1
cdr3_nt: TGTGCCAGTAGTAGAGGACTAGCGGGGGGTGGAGACACAGATACGCAGTATTTT; cdr3_aa: CASSRGLAGGGDTDTQYF; v_call: TRBV19; j_call: TRBJ2-3; clone_size: -; d_call: TRBD2
cdr3_nt: TGTGCCAGCAGCCAGGGGGCAGGCAATGAGCAGTTCTTC; cdr3_aa: CASSQGAGNEQFF; v_call: TRBV6-1; j_call: TRBJ2-1; clone_size: -; d_call: TRBD1
cdr3_nt: TGCAGTGCTAGAGTGCCCTACGGAGGAGTCCATCAGCCCCAGCATTTT; cdr3_aa: CSARVPYGGVHQPQHF; v_call: TRBV20-1; j_call: TRBJ1-5; clone_size: -; d_call: -
cdr3_nt: TGTGCCATCAGTCCGACTAGCGGGGACAATGAGCAGTTCTTC; cdr3_aa: CAISPTSGDNEQFF; v_call: TRBV10-3; j_call: TRBJ2-1; clone_size: -; d_call: TRBD2
cdr3_nt: TGTGCCAGCAGGGGGAGGGACTTAGGCAGGGAAAAACTGTTTTTT; cdr3_aa: CASRGRDLGREKLFF; v_call: TRBV6-1; j_call: TRBJ1-4; clone_size: few; d_call: -
cdr3_nt: TGTGCCAGCAGCATCCTAGCGGGGGGGTACAATGAGCAGTTCTTC; cdr3_aa: CASSILAGGYNEQFF; v_call: TRBV14; j_call: TRBJ2-1; clone_size: many; d_call: TRBD2
cdr3_nt: TGTGCCAGCAGCAAAGAAGCTCCTCGACAGGGTGTGGGTTACAATGAGCAGTTCTTC; cdr3_aa: CASSKEAPRQGVGYNEQFF; v_call: TRBV21-1; j_call: TRBJ2-1; clone_size: -; d_call: -
cdr3_nt: TGTGCCAGCGACACGGGCAGGGGGCCCTACAATGAGCAGTTCTTC; cdr3_aa: CASDTGRGPYNEQFF; v_call: TRBV6-1; j_call: TRBJ2-1; clone_size: -; d_call: TRBD1
cdr3_nt: TGTGCCAGCAGTTCGACGGCAGCCTACGAGCAGTACTTC; cdr3_aa: CASSSTAAYEQYF; v_call: TRBV6-2/TRBV6-3; j_call: TRBJ2-7; clone_size: -; d_call: -
cdr3_nt: TGTGCCAGCAGCGGGAGACAGGGGGATAGGCAAGAGACCCAGTACTTC; cdr3_aa: CASSGRQGDRQETQYF; v_call: TRBV9; j_call: TRBJ2-5; clone_size: few; d_call: TRBD1
cdr3_nt: TGCGCCAGCAGTCGAGACAGAGCCTACGAGCAGTACTTC; cdr3_aa: CASSRDRAYEQYF; v_call: TRBV4-3; j_call: TRBJ2-7; clone_size: many; d_call: -
cdr3_nt: TGCAGTGCTGCCGGGGGGCCTAAAAGGGAGTTCTTC; cdr3_aa: CSAAGGPKREFF; v_call: TRBV20-1; j_call: TRBJ2-1; clone_size: -; d_call: -
cdr3_nt: TGCGCCAGCAGCCAAGAAGGGTGGGTTGACTATGGCTACACCTTC; cdr3_aa: CASSQEGWVDYGYTF; v_call: TRBV4-1; j_call: TRBJ1-2; clone_size: -; d_call: -
cdr3_nt: TGCAGTGCTCTTAGGGACAGCGGGACTGAAGCTTTCTTT; cdr3_aa: CSALRDSGTEAFF; v_call: TRBV20-1; j_call: TRBJ1-1; clone_size: few; d_call: TRBD1
cdr3_nt: TGCGCCAGCAGCCAAAAAAAGATCGTGGAAAAACTGTTTTTT; cdr3_aa: CASSQKKIVEKLFF; v_call: TRBV4-3; j_call: TRBJ1-4; clone_size: -; d_call: -
cdr3_nt: TGTGCCAGCAGCGCCTGGGGAGACAATGAGCAGTTCTTC; cdr3_aa: CASSAWGDNEQFF; v_call: TRBV9; j_call: TRBJ2-1; clone_size: few; d_call: -
cdr3_nt: TGTGCCAGCAGCTTAGTGGGAAGCGGGGGATATGATACGCAGTATTTT; cdr3_aa: CASSLVGSGGYDTQYF; v_call: TRBV11-2; j_call: TRBJ2-3; clone_size: -; d_call: TRBD2
cdr3_nt: TGTGCCAGCAGTGAATCGTACGGGCACACCGGGGAGCTGTTTTTT; cdr3_aa: CASSESYGHTGELFF; v_call: TRBV25-1; j_call: TRBJ2-2; clone_size: few; d_call: -
cdr3_nt: TGTGCCAGCAGCCCTACGACAGGGAGAGAGACCCAGTACTTC; cdr3_aa: CASSPTTGRETQYF; v_call: TRBV4-2; j_call: TRBJ2-5; clone_size: -; d_call: TRBD1
cdr3_nt: TGCGCCAGCAGCCGTCAACAGGGGGCCGTAGACACCATATATTTT; cdr3_aa: CASSRQQGAVDTIYF; v_call: TRBV4-3; j_call: TRBJ1-3; clone_size: -; d_call: TRBD1
cdr3_nt: TGCGCCAGCAGCTTGGCTGAAAGCAATCAGCCCCAGCATTTT; cdr3_aa: CASSLAESNQPQHF; v_call: TRBV5-1; j_call: TRBJ1-5; clone_size: few; d_call: -
cdr3_nt: TGTGCCAGCAGCGCAAGTGGGGGGGCACAGCCCCAGCATTTT; cdr3_aa: CASSASGGAQPQHF; v_call: TRBV9; j_call: TRBJ1-5; clone_size: few; d_call: -
cdr3_nt: TGCGCCAGCAGCCAAGAGCCCAAGGGCTACAATGAGCAGTTCTTC; cdr3_aa: CASSQEPKGYNEQFF; v_call: TRBV4-3; j_call: TRBJ2-1; clone_size: few; d_call: -
cdr3_nt: TGTGCCAGCACCCTAGGACAGGGGACAGATACGCAGTATTTT; cdr3_aa: CASTLGQGTDTQYF; v_call: TRBV12-3/TRBV12-4; j_call: TRBJ2-3; clone_size: -; d_call: TRBD1
cdr3_nt: TGCGCCAGCAGCTTCGGACAGATACAAGAGACCCAGTACTTC; cdr3_aa: CASSFGQIQETQYF; v_call: TRBV5-1; j_call: TRBJ2-5; clone_size: -; d_call: -
cdr3_nt: TGTGCCAGCAGCGTAGCCCCGGGAGATACGCAGTATTTT; cdr3_aa: CASSVAPGDTQYF; v_call: TRBV9; j_call: TRBJ2-3; clone_size: -; d_call: -
cdr3_nt: TGCAGTGCTACACTCGGGGGGGGGAAACAAGAGACCCAGTACTTC; cdr3_aa: CSATLGGGKQETQYF; v_call: TRBV20-1; j_call: TRBJ2-5; clone_size: -; d_call: TRBD2
cdr3_nt: TGCGCCAGCAGCCAAGCGAGAGGAGAAGCTTTCTTT; cdr3_aa: CASSQARGEAFF; v_call: TRBV4-3; j_call: TRBJ1-1; clone_size: -; d_call: -
cdr3_nt: TGTGCCAGCTCAACGGGGTCGGGGACTGAAGCTTTCTTT; cdr3_aa: CASSTGSGTEAFF; v_call: TRBV18; j_call: TRBJ1-1; clone_size: -; d_call: -
cdr3_nt: TGCGCCAGCAGTGAACAGGGTGACTATGGCTACACCTTC; cdr3_aa: CASSEQGDYGYTF; v_call: TRBV5-1; j_call: TRBJ1-2; clone_size: -; d_call: -
cdr3_nt: TGTGCCAGTACCCCGACAGGGGGATCCGGGGCCAACGTCCTGACTTTC; cdr3_aa: CASTPTGGSGANVLTF; v_call: TRBV19; j_call: TRBJ2-6; clone_size: -; d_call: TRBD1
cdr3_nt: TGTGCCAGCAGCCTAGTCCACCCCTCCTACAATGAGCAGTTCTTC; cdr3_aa: CASSLVHPSYNEQFF; v_call: TRBV7-9; j_call: TRBJ2-1; clone_size: -; d_call: -
cdr3_nt: TGTGCCAGCAGTTACTCCGGGAGAGGGGTTGGCGACATTCAGTACTTC; cdr3_aa: CASSYSGRGVGDIQYF; v_call: TRBV6-5; j_call: TRBJ2-4; clone_size: -; d_call: -
cdr3_nt: TGTGCCATCAGTGACGGACAGGGGGCTGCCAAAAACATTCAGTACTTC; cdr3_aa: CAISDGQGAAKNIQYF; v_call: TRBV10-3; j_call: TRBJ2-4; clone_size: -; d_call: TRBD1
cdr3_nt: TGTGCCAGCAGCTTAGTTGGCTTCTCCTACAATGAGCAGTTCTTC; cdr3_aa: CASSLVGFSYNEQFF; v_call: TRBV7-9; j_call: TRBJ2-1; clone_size: many; d_call: -
cdr3_nt: TGTGCCAGCAGCTTATCCTTGGGGACCCGTACCGGGGAGCTGTTTTTT; cdr3_aa: CASSLSLGTRTGELFF; v_call: TRBV7-3; j_call: TRBJ2-2; clone_size: -; d_call: -
cdr3_nt: TGTGCCAGCAGTTTTGCAGGGAAAGAGACCCAGTACTTC; cdr3_aa: CASSFAGKETQYF; v_call: TRBV12-3/TRBV12-4; j_call: TRBJ2-5; clone_size: many; d_call: -
cdr3_nt: TGTGCCAGCAGTTCGACAGGGGGCGCAGGTGAAGCTTTCTTT; cdr3_aa: CASSSTGGAGEAFF; v_call: TRBV28; j_call: TRBJ1-1; clone_size: few; d_call: TRBD1
cdr3_nt: TGCGCCAGCAGGGCGATCGACTCTGGAAACACCATATATTTT; cdr3_aa: CASRAIDSGNTIYF; v_call: TRBV10-2; j_call: TRBJ1-3; clone_size: -; d_call: -
cdr3_nt: TGTGCCAGCAGCCAAGATCTGAGGGGGCATGAGCAGTTCTTC; cdr3_aa: CASSQDLRGHEQFF; v_call: TRBV4-2; j_call: TRBJ2-1; clone_size: few; d_call: TRBD1
cdr3_nt: TGTGCCAGCAGCTTAGAACAGGGGAATAATTCACCCCTCCACTTT; cdr3_aa: CASSLEQGNNSPLHF; v_call: TRBV7-9; j_call: TRBJ1-6; clone_size: -; d_call: TRBD1
cdr3_nt: TGTGCCAGCTGTATCAGGGGAGGGGACTCCCTATACTTC; cdr3_aa: CASCIRGGDSLYF; v_call: TRBV12-3/TRBV12-4; j_call: TRBJ2-7; clone_size: -; d_call: -